This is a list of T cell receptor beta chains from one sample in a study of blood T cell repertoires in COVID-19. TCRdb keeps only in-frame clones here, not all; method: immunoSEQ multiplex PCR. This sample has over 350,000 clones, with 85% to 90% found just once. The sequenced sample was PBMCs or T cells enriched from blood (not recorded which). The origin of the receptors is a woman between 45 and 65 years old who had recovered from COVID-19. The CDR3 runs from the conserved cysteine through the conserved F or W. D genes are given only for firm matches. For some rows the clone size is stated as once, few or many, or as a class when expanded; others skip it.

V: TRBV27; J: TRBJ2-1; size: .; D: TRBD1; CDR3: CASSLLVDRAYNEQFF; DNA: TGTGCCAGCAGTTTGTTGGTGGACAGGGCCTACAATGAGCAGTTCTTC
V: TRBV12-3/TRBV12-4; J: TRBJ1-1; size: .; D: .; CDR3: CASSTGSNTEAFF; DNA: TGTGCCAGCTCCACAGGGAGTAACACTGAAGCTTTCTTT
V: TRBV5-1; J: TRBJ1-2; size: .; D: TRBD1; CDR3: CASSSGQGPEGNYGYTF; DNA: TGCGCCAGCAGCTCCGGACAGGGTCCGGAGGGTAACTATGGCTACACCTTC
V: TRBV5-1; J: TRBJ2-3; size: .; D: .; CDR3: CASSLGTGDTQYF; DNA: TGCGCCAGCAGCTTGGGAACGGGGGATACGCAGTATTTT
V: TRBV5-1; J: TRBJ1-1; size: .; D: .; CDR3: CASSWGAQGEAFF; DNA: TGCGCCAGCAGCTGGGGCGCACAGGGTGAAGCTTTCTTT
V: TRBV11-3; J: TRBJ1-2; size: .; D: TRBD1; CDR3: CASSLDRTGYGYTF; DNA: TGTGCCAGCAGCTTAGATCGGACAGGCTATGGCTACACCTTC
V: TRBV2; J: TRBJ2-5; size: .; D: .; CDR3: CASSELEETQYF; DNA: TGTGCCAGCAGTGAATTAGAGGAGACCCAGTACTTC
V: TRBV2; J: TRBJ1-5; size: .; D: .; CDR3: CASSDTDMQPQHF; DNA: TGTGCCAGCAGTGATACCGACATGCAGCCCCAGCATTTT
V: TRBV12-3/TRBV12-4; J: TRBJ1-6; size: .; D: .; CDR3: CASRGHGLEALHF; DNA: TGTGCCAGCAGGGGACATGGGTTGGAGGCCCTCCACTTT
V: TRBV25-1; J: TRBJ1-2; size: .; D: TRBD1; CDR3: CASSEEGGRAGGYTF; DNA: TGTGCCAGCAGTGAAGAAGGGGGCAGGGCAGGTGGCTACACCTTC
V: TRBV3-1/TRBV3-2; J: TRBJ2-7; size: .; D: .; CDR3: CASSHGTSSYEQYF; DNA: TGTGCCAGCAGCCACGGGACATCCTCCTACGAGCAGTACTTC
V: TRBV6-1; J: TRBJ2-5; size: .; D: .; CDR3: CASSERQDRYQETQYF; DNA: TGTGCCAGCAGTGAGCGACAGGATCGGTACCAAGAGACCCAGTACTTC
V: TRBV27; J: TRBJ2-7; size: .; D: .; CDR3: CASSPRTNWAVEQYF; DNA: TGTGCCAGCAGCCCGAGGACAAATTGGGCGGTCGAGCAGTACTTC
V: TRBV5-1; J: TRBJ1-1; size: .; D: .; CDR3: CASSFGQRGTEAFF; DNA: TGCGCCAGCAGCTTCGGACAGCGTGGTACTGAAGCTTTCTTT
V: TRBV4-2; J: TRBJ1-1; size: .; D: .; CDR3: CASSQSGGTQREAFF; DNA: TGTGCCAGCAGCCAGTCTGGTGGCACCCAGCGTGAAGCTTTCTTT
V: TRBV4-2; J: TRBJ2-1; size: few; D: TRBD2; CDR3: CASSQEWRGVYNEQFF; DNA: TGTGCCAGCAGCCAAGAATGGCGGGGGGTATACAATGAGCAGTTCTTC
V: TRBV24-1; J: TRBJ1-1; size: few; D: .; CDR3: CATLTDQNTEAFF; DNA: TGTGCCACCTTGACAGACCAGAACACTGAAGCTTTCTTT
V: TRBV19; J: TRBJ1-3; size: .; D: .; CDR3: CASRIGSSGNTIYF; DNA: TGTGCCAGCAGAATCGGGAGCTCTGGAAACACCATATATTTT
V: TRBV12-3/TRBV12-4; J: TRBJ1-1; size: .; D: TRBD1; CDR3: CASSQNRGTEAFF; DNA: TGTGCCAGCAGTCAGAACAGGGGCACTGAAGCTTTCTTT
V: TRBV7-2; J: TRBJ2-2; size: .; D: TRBD2; CDR3: CASSFGSGGTGELFF; DNA: TGTGCCAGCAGCTTTGGTAGCGGGGGCACCGGGGAGCTGTTTTTT
V: TRBV5-1; J: TRBJ2-1; size: .; D: TRBD2; CDR3: CASSTGTSNNEQFF; DNA: TGCGCCAGCAGCACCGGGACTAGCAACAATGAGCAGTTCTTC
V: TRBV9; J: TRBJ2-5; size: .; D: TRBD2; CDR3: CASSTQAGATQETQYF; DNA: TGTGCCAGCAGCACCCAAGCGGGGGCGACGCAAGAGACCCAGTACTTC
V: TRBV6-5; J: TRBJ1-1; size: .; D: .; CDR3: CASVAFTEAFF; DNA: TGTGCCAGCGTGGCTTTCACTGAAGCTTTCTTT
V: TRBV3-1/TRBV3-2; J: TRBJ1-2; size: few; D: .; CDR3: CASSHSNYGYTF; DNA: TGTGCCAGCAGCCATTCGAACTATGGCTACACCTTC
V: TRBV9; J: TRBJ1-2; size: .; D: .; CDR3: CASSADDRSLHTF; DNA: TGTGCCAGCAGCGCAGACGACAGGAGCCTGCACACCTTC
V: TRBV24-1; J: TRBJ2-5; size: .; D: TRBD1; CDR3: CATSDPLTGQETQYF; DNA: TGTGCCACCAGTGATCCGTTGACAGGGCAAGAGACCCAGTACTTC
V: TRBV3-1/TRBV3-2; J: TRBJ1-1; size: .; D: .; CDR3: CASSQDRSGVDTNTEAFF; DNA: TGTGCCAGCAGCCAAGATCGGTCGGGGGTGGACACGAACACTGAAGCTTTCTTT